This TCR beta chain is drawn from a study of beta chain features in type 1 diabetes (dated by TCRdb to about 2018). Notes on the research overall: No differences in mean age, gender distribution, total cell number or subset yield were found between patients and healthy donors. A total of 100 million to 110 million sorted cells were examined across all samples, and a strong correlation was observed between cell number per subset and RNA yield. The study compared the TCRB repertoires of sorted circulating CD4+ T cell subsets in recently diagnosed type 1 diabetes patients with those in matched healthy donors. Regulatory and stem cell-like memory subsets were obtained from only 8 patients and about 8 healthy donors, while naive and central memory subsets were obtained from all 30 or so donors. Overall study outcomes, separate from this receptor: Shorter templates might have been favored by PCR, but patient and control samples were amplified and corrected together, so both groups would have been affected equally by any skew. At VDJ recombination sites, patients with type 1 diabetes made fewer insertions and deleted more nucleotides, a pattern implying thymic rearrangement abnormalities. Because cDNA was sequenced instead of genomic DNA, highly expressing activated cells could be over-represented, though the groups showed no difference in activation or CD3 levels. Naive, central memory and regulatory TCRB repertoires appeared more similar among patients than among healthy donors. Type 1 diabetes patients showed a moderate but significant shortening of TCRB CDR3 length in all four CD4+ subsets. Because small numbers of individuals were included in the HLA sub-analyses, any influence of HLA type on TCRB rearrangement was left unresolved.

The entire amount of isolated RNA was reverse transcribed using the High Capacity cDNA Reverse Transcription Kit, so the sequenced TCRB transcripts were expressed ones. Deep immunoSEQ sequencing was performed on naive, central memory and regulatory T cell samples, with an average of roughly 3.6 million total reads per sample. After sorted cells were lysed in RLT buffer, RNA was extracted with DNase-treated RNeasy Micro or Mini kits, with the choice depending on cell number. Each cell subset was processed separately to prevent cross-contamination, with patient and healthy donor samples processed together. TCRB sequences were amplified from cDNA with the immunoSEQ multiplex PCR, producing 87-bp fragments spanning the CDR3 region. The amplicons were sequenced using the Illumina HiSeq platform. As for how the authors treated the data: Synthetic template baselines were used to correct PCR bias computationally, reads within Hamming distance 2 were collapsed together, and singletons that could not be merged were discarded. By aligning reads against IMGT, V, D and J genes, CDR3 length, and insertions or deletions at six rearrangement sites were assigned. Clonotype counts were normalized to sorted cell number within each subset before computing true diversity and Gini coefficients with the tcR R package. The overlap coefficient, calculated on TCRB nucleotide sequences, was used to measure repertoire sharing. TCRdb holds this immuneACCESS table with in-frame rearrangements only. Some clones are missing; in checked studies, unresolved V genes explain under half, and the rest has no known cause. The V and J calls and the clone size are those of that table, but D and trimming were determined from the DNA. The sample table shows about 28,000 clones, and approximately 65% are seen once. The biggest ten clones account for approximately 2.5% of the sample.

Each donor gave one peripheral blood draw, averaging about 100 mL, which was collected into heparinised tubes. Using a panel that included CD45RO, CCR7, CD25, CD127, CD95 and CD27, naive, central memory, regulatory and stem cell-like memory CD4+ T cells were sorted on a BD FACSAria II. Purity was above 95% for every sorted population. Right away, PBMCs were isolated by Lymphoprep density gradient centrifugation and were stained directly, with no culture step. To minimize batch effects, samples were stained and sorted in pairs, one healthy donor with one patient per experiment. The junction carries 13 bases between V and J, which are trimmed by 1 base and 3 bases respectively. The CDR3 holds 15 amino acids from the cysteine to the phenylalanine. Only the CDR3 DNA is retained, 45 bases long and in frame from the first base. CDR1 MNHEY and CDR2 SMNVEV were looked up in the germline V gene (reference sequence).

As regards this clone: The specificity of this receptor is unknown. Base quality data are lacking; no much larger clone is found one base away.

The chain joins TRBV27 to TRBJ2-7; TRBD2 is a possible D gene, resting on 5 matching bases. Input material: Tregs from blood. Read against the paper, the sample's cell subset or site label means: regulatory CD4+ T cells. This TCR was sampled from a woman aged 25 to 39 with type 1 diabetes. The nucleotide sequence is TGTGCCAGCAGTTTATTACGGGGTTTGGGCTACGAGCAGTACTTC. The resulting protein is CASSLLRGLGYEQYF.